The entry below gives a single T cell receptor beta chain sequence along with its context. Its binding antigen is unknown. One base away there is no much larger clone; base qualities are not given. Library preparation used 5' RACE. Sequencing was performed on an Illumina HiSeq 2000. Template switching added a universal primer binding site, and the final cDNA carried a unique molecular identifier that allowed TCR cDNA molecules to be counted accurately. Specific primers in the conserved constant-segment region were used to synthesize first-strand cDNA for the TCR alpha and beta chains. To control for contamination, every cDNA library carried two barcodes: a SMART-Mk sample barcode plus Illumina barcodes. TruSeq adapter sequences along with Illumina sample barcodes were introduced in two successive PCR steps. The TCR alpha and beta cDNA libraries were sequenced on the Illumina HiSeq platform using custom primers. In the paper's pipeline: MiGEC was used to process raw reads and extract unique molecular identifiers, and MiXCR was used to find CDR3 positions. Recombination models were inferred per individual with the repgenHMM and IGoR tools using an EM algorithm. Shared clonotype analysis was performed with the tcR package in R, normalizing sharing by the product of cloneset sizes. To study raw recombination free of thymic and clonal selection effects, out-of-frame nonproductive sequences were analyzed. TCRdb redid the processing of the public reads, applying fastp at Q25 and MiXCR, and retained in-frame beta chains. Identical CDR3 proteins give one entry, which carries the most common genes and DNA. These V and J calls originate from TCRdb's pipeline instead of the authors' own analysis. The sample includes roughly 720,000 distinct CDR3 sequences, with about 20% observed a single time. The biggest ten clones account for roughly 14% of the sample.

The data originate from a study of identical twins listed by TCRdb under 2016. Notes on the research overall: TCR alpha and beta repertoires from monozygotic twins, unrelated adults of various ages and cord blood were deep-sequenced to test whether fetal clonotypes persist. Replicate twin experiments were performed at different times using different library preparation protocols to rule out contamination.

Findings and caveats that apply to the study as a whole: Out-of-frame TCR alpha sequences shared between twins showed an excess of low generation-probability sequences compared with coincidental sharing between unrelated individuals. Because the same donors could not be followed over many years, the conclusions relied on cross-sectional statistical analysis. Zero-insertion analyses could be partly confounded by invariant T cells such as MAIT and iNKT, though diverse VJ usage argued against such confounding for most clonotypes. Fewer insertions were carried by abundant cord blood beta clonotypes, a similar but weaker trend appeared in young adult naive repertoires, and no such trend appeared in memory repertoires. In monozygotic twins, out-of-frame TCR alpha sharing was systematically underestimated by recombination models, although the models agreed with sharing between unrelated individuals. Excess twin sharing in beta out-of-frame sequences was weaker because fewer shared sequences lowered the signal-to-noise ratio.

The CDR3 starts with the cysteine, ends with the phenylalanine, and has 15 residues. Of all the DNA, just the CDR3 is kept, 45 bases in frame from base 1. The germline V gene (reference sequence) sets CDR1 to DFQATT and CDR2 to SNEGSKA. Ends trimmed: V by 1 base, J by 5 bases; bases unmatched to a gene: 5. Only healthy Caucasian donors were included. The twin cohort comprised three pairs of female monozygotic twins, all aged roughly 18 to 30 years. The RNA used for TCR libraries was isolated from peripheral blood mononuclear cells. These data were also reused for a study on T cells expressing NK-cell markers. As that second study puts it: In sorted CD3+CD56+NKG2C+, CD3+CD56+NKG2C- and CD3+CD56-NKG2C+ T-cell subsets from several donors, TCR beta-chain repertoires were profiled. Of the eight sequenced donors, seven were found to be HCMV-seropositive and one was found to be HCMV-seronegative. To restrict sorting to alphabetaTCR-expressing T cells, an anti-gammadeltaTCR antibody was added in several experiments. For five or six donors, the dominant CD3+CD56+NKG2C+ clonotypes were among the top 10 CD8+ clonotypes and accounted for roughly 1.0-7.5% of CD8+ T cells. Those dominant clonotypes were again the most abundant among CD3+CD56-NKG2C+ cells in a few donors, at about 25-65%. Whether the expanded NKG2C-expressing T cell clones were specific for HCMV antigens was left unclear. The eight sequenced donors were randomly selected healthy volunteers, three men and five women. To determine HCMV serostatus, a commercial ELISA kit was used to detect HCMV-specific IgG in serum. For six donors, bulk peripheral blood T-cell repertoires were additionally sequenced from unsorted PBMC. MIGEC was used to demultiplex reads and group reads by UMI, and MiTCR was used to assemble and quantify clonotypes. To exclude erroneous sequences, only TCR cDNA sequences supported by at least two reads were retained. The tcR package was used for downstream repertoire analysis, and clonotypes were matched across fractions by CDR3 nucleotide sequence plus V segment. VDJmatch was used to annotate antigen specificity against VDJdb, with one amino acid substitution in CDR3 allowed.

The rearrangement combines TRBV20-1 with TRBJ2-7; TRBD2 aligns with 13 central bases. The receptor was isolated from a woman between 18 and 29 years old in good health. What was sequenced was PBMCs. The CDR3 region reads CSARVRTSGRHEQYF. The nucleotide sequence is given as TGCAGTGCTAGAGTAAGGACTAGCGGGAGACACGAGCAGTACTTC.